A single sample is the source of the 12 T cell receptor beta chains below, sequenced in a study of T cell clonality in common variable immunodeficiency (dated by TCRdb to 2015 to 2017). Paper-wide results and their limitations: CVID TCRbeta sequences reportedly showed fewer deletions and N-nucleotide insertions and lacked highly modified clones with 13 or more V deletions.

What these receptors recognize is not known. The receptor library was made with the immunoSEQ multiplex PCR assay. TCRdb took over this immuneACCESS table, retaining in-frame rearrangements with V and J assigned. Such tables are incomplete; in checked studies, under half of the missing clones stem from an unresolved V gene, and the remainder is unexplained. Listed for this sample are roughly 42,000 clones, none observed only a single time. The ten most abundant clones make up 6% of the sample. The sequencing sample was made of peripheral blood mononuclear cells. These receptor sequences come from a human donor with common variable immunodeficiency.

On this clone: With the read ending 3 residues before the CDR3 end, the germline J gene is used to fill in that end. The rearrangement links TRBV11-2 to TRBJ1-6, with 7 bases identical to TRBD1. Losses at the gene ends were 4 bases for V and 5 bases for J; bases not matched to a gene: 5. Looked up from germline, CDR1 is SGHAT and CDR2 is FQNNGV. The CDR3 runs to 15 residues. CDR3 protein: CASSYRDRDNSPLHF. The CDR3 DNA, read in part, is TGTGCCAGCAGCTACCGGGACAGAGATAATTCACCC.

This clone was counted a few times. The CDR3 goes on 3 residues after the read ends, and that part is filled in from the germline J gene. V usage is TRBV7-2 and J usage is TRBJ1-5; D possibly corresponds to TRBD1 (6 bases). The V end was cut by 4 bases, the J end by 7 bases, with 8 bases between. Germline V gives CDR1 SGHTA, CDR2 FQGNSA. This CDR3 has 12 amino acids. CDR3 amino acids: CASSSGEQPQHF. CDR3 bases read: TGTGCCAGCAGCTCAGGGGAACAGCCC. The full variable domain, its missing parts supplied by reference TRBV7-2 and TRBJ1-5, is GAGVSQSPSNKVTEKGKDVELRCDPISGHTALYWYRQSLGQGLEFLIYFQGNSAPDKSGLPSDRFSAERTGGSVSTLTIQRTQQEDSAVYLCASSSGEQPQHFGDGTRLSIL.

This clone was observed at least ten times. The CDR3 extends 3 residues past the end of the read, so its final part is completed from the germline J gene. The chain joins TRBV19 to TRBJ2-2; D may be TRBD1 (5 bases). The CDR3 is 15 amino acids. The germline V gene has CDR1 LNHDA and CDR2 SQIVND (reference sequence). V lost 3 bases and J lost 1, with 9 bases in between. The sequenced CDR3 bases are TGTGCCAGTAGTATGGGGCGGATGAACACCGGGGAG. Translated: CASSMGRMNTGE. The whole CDR3 sequence reads CASSMGRMNTGELFF.

This clone was seen repeatedly, ten times or more. The missing CDR3 end, 3 residues past where the read stops, is filled in from the germline J gene. The chain uses TRBV6-2 or TRBV6-3 and TRBJ2-7; D perhaps matches TRBD2 (7 bases). Germline V gene sequence: CDR1 MNHEY, CDR2 SVGEGT. The CDR3 consists of 15 residues. V was cut by 6 bases and J by 5 bases, with 20 bases left in between. The CDR3: CASRGQGGAFNEQYF. The DNA read from the CDR3 is TGTGCCAGCAGGGGCCAAGGGGGGGCGTTTAACGAG.

The sequenced CDR3 bases are TGTGCCAGCTTCCCGGGACAGGGCCGTGGGAAGGCTGGAAACACC. Encoded protein: CASFPGQGRGKAGNT. In full, the CDR3 is CASFPGQGRGKAGNTIYF. The chain is built from TRBV2 and TRBJ1-3, with TRBD1 matching over 9 bases. From the germline J gene comes the end of the CDR3, since the read stops 3 residues before it. The CDR3 sequence is 18 residues long. V was pared by 8 bases and J by 2 bases, with 16 bases of the junction left unmatched. Germline CDR1 reads SNHLY; CDR2 reads FYNNEI.

This clone was recorded many times. The CDR3 is cut off 3 residues early in the read; its end comes from the germline J gene. V and J are TRBV7-9 and TRBJ2-7; 11 bases are a match to TRBD1. The CDR3 length is 15 residues. Germline lookup yields CDR1 SEHNR and CDR2 FQNEAQ (reference sequence). Unmatched junction bases numbered 3, after V lost 1 base and J lost 4 bases. The part of the CDR3 DNA that was read is TGTGCCAGCAGCTTAGTTGGGACAGGGGGTTACGAG. Its translation is CASSLVGTGGYE. The entire CDR3 protein reads CASSLVGTGGYEQYF.

This clone has ten or more counts. Sequencing ends 3 residues short of the CDR3 end; the germline J gene provides the rest. The rearrangement links TRBV30 to TRBJ1-6, with D possibly matching TRBD1 (6 bases). The CDR3 length is 14 residues. V lost 0 bases and J 11 bases, leaving 14 bases between the germline ends. CDR1 and CDR2 (germline): GTSNPN, SVGIG (reference sequence). CDR3 DNA (partial): TGTGCCTGGAGTGTACCCATGGGACATCCACCC. Protein: CAWSVPMGHPP. The entire CDR3 protein is CAWSVPMGHPPLHF.

This clone was seen at least ten times. The read terminates 3 residues ahead of where the CDR3 ends, so the germline J gene completes it. The chain employs TRBV19 and TRBJ2-3; 8 nucleotides match TRBD1. Germline V gene data show CDR1 as LNHDA and CDR2 as SQIVND (reference sequence). This CDR3 has 15 residues. CDR3 bases read: TGTGCCAGTAGTCCGGGACAGGTCCTAGTCGGAACG. This codes for CASSPGQVLVGT. In full, the CDR3 reads CASSPGQVLVGTQYF.

This clone occurred many times. The CDR3 end lies 3 residues beyond the end of the read and is filled in from the germline J gene. The chain is built from TRBV6-2 or TRBV6-3 and TRBJ1-4, with D possibly matching TRBD1 (5 bases). The CDR3 is 13 amino acids. V was shortened by 5 bases and J by 5 bases, with 9 bases between the two germline ends. Germline V gene data show CDR1 as MNHEY and CDR2 as SVGEGT. The covered CDR3 bases are TGTGCCAGCAGTGACAGATCGAATGAAAAA. It codes for CASSDRSNEK. The full CDR3 sequence reads CASSDRSNEKLFF.

In regard to this clone: Coverage ceases 3 residues before the CDR3 finishes, and the germline J gene fills in the end. The rearrangement joins TRBV19 to TRBJ2-3, with 10 bases lining up with TRBD1. The CDR3 sequence is 15 residues long. Germline V CDR1 and CDR2: LNHDA, SQIVND (reference sequence). The ends lost 4 bases at V and 7 bases at J; junction bases unmatched: 8. CDR3 bases read: TGTGCCAGTAGTAGAGACAGGGGGCTTTATAATACG. This codes for CASSRDRGLYNT. The complete CDR3 protein is CASSRDRGLYNTQYF.

This clone was seen at least ten times. From the germline J gene comes the end of the CDR3, since the read stops 3 residues before it. This rearrangement joins TRBV5-6 to TRBJ2-1; 8 nucleotides agree with TRBD1. CDR3 size: 15 residues. Germline-derived CDR1 and CDR2 are SGHDT and YYEEEE. The V gene end was trimmed by 3 bases and the J gene end by 4 bases; junction bases not matched to a gene: 6. The CDR3 region is CASSSGTGGYNEQFF. The part of the CDR3 DNA that was read is TGTGCCAGCAGCTCCGGGACAGGAGGATACAATGAG.

This clone was observed a few times. The CDR3 end lies 3 residues beyond the end of the read and is filled in from the germline J gene. The chain combines TRBV7-9 with TRBJ2-1; D call uncertain. Germline lookup yields CDR1 SEHNR and CDR2 FQNEAQ (reference sequence). Deletions cut 1 base from V and 7 bases from J, with 5 bases between. The CDR3 length is 12 residues. Partial CDR3 DNA: TGTGCCAGCAGCTTAGTTCGTAATGAG. Translated: CASSLVRNE. The full CDR3 protein is CASSLVRNEQFF. The variable domain in full, completed from reference TRBV7-9 and TRBJ2-1, reads DTGVSQNPRHKITKRGQNVTFRCDPISEHNRLYWYRQTLGQGPEFLTYFQNEAQLEKSRLLSDRFSAERPKGSFSTLEIQRTEQGDSAMYLCASSLVRNEQFFGPGTRLTVL.